The TCR beta chain described here comes from a study of cytomegalovirus exposure and HLA in healthy donors. As for the study in general: There were under 140 million unique TCR beta sequences, drawn from about 179 million T cells, in an earlier analysis. Study findings and constraints: The analysis excluded some indistinguishable V segments, including TRBV6-2 and TRBV6-3. Later analysis placed DRB1 highest and HLA-C lowest in TCR association rates, which differed by HLA locus. The authors later linked a missense DCLRE1C variant to TCR beta V- and J-gene trimming.

Germline values: CDR1 MNHNS, CDR2 SASEGT. The CDR3 is 16 amino acids. V trimming: 4 bases; J trimming: 6 bases; junction bases outside the gene matches: 11. The PCR made use of 60 Vbeta and 13 Jbeta primers. Assay: immunoSEQ multiplex PCR; the TCRdb copy retains only in-frame clones and omits some. This table has 100,000 to 150,000 clones, more than 80% appearing once. About this clone itself: The antigen is not known.

The chain has TRBV6-1 and TRBJ1-5; 8 nucleotides match TRBD1. Sequencing was performed on PBMCs. The clonotype comes from a man aged 25 to 40 in good health and CMV-seronegative. The CDR3 reads CASSAWIRGRSQPQHF. CDR3 DNA: TGTGCCAGCAGTGCCTGGATCAGGGGGCGCAGTCAGCCCCAGCATTTT.